This TCR beta chain appears in the sequencing data of a study of T cell responses to AZD1222 COVID-19 vaccine. Study-wide points: None of the repertoires were sampled until the peak T cell response had passed.

Profiling relied on immunoSEQ multiplex PCR, and the TCRdb table lists in-frame clones only, not all of them. The table lists 18,000 or so clones, roughly 89% of them singletons, with 8.7% in the top ten. As to this clone: Antigen: not known.

Second-dose timings of about 4 or about 12 weeks were pooled. This CDR3 is 15 amino acids long. Germline assignment: CDR1 DFQATT and CDR2 SNEGSKA (reference sequence). Trimming cost V 3 bases and J 2 bases, with 15 bases left between them. The sample here was peripheral blood, taken 28 days after the second AZD1222 dose. This clonotype originated in an adult who received the AZD1222 COVID-19 vaccine. The genes are TRBV20-1 and TRBJ2-3; D is undetermined. CDR3 protein: CSASGISAYTDTQYF. DNA for the CDR3: TGCAGTGCTAGTGGCATCAGCGCGTACACAGATACGCAGTATTTT.